This T cell receptor (beta chain) was obtained from a study of T cell changes during pregnancy in multiple sclerosis. Only in-frame clones appear in the TCRdb table, and some are missing; sequencing was by immunoSEQ multiplex PCR. The sample holds about 76,000 clones; roughly 90% are singletons and the top ten take around 3.5%. The starting material was peripheral blood, obtained after pregnancy. The origin of this receptor is a female donor in good health, enrolled as a control in a pregnancy study.

CDR3 DNA: TGTGCCAGCAGGTCACAGGGGACAGATACGCAGTATTTT. Encoded protein: CASRSQGTDTQYF. This chain links TRBV6-5 with TRBJ2-3; 7 bases fit TRBD1. With V trimmed by 6 bases and J by 3 bases, 3 bases remained unmatched. The CDR3 runs to 13 residues. The germline CDR1 and CDR2 sequences are MNHEY and SVGAGI.